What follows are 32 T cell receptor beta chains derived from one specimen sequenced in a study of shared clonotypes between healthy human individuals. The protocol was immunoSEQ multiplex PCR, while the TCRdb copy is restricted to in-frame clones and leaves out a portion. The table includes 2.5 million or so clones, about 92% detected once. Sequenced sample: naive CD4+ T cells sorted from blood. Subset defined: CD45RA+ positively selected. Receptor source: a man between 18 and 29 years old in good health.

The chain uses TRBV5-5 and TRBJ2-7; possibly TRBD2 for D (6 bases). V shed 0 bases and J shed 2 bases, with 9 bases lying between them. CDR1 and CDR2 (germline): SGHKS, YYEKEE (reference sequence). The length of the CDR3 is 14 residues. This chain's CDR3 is CASSLVGGTYEQYF. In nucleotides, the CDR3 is TGTGCCAGCAGCTTGGTTGGGGGGACCTACGAGCAGTACTTC.

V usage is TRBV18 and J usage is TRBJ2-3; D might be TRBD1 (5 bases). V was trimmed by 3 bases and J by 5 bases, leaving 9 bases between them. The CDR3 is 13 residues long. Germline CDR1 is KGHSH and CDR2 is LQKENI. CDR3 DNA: TGTGCCAGCTCACCCAGGGCCTTAGATACGCAGTATTTT. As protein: CASSPRALDTQYF. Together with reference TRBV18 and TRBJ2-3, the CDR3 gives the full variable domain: NAGVMQNPRHLVRRRGQEARLRCSPMKGHSHVYWYRQLPEEGLKFMVYLQKENIIDESGMPKERFSAEFPKEGPSILRIQQVVRGDSAAYFCASSPRALDTQYFGPGTRLTVL.

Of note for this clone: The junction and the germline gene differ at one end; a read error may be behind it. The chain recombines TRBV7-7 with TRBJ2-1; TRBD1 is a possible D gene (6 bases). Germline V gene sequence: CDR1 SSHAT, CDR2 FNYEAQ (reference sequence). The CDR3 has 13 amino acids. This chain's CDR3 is CASSLDRTSEQFF. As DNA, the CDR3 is TGTGCTAGCAGCTTAGACAGGACAAGTGAGCAGTTCTTC.

This CDR3 is CATSEDLGGYTF. The CDR3, as DNA: TGCGCCACTAGCGAAGATCTAGGTGGCTACACCTTC. V and J are TRBV10-2 and TRBJ1-2, with D uncertain. The germline gives CDR1 WSHSY, CDR2 SAAADI. The CDR3 covers 12 residues. The V and J ends lost 10 bases and 7 bases respectively, with 16 bases between them.

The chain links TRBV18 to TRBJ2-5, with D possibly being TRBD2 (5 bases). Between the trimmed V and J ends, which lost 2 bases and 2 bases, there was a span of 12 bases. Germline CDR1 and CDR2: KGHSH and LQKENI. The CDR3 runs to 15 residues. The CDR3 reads CASSPISGNQETQYF. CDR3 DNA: TGTGCCAGCTCACCAATCAGCGGAAATCAAGAGACCCAGTACTTC.

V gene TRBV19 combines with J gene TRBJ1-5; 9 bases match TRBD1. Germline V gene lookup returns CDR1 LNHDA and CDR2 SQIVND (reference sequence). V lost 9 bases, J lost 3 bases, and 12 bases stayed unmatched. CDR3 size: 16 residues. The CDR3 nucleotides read TGTGCCAGCATTGGGACAGGGCGAACGGACAATCAGCCCCAGCATTTT. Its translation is CASIGTGRTDNQPQHF.

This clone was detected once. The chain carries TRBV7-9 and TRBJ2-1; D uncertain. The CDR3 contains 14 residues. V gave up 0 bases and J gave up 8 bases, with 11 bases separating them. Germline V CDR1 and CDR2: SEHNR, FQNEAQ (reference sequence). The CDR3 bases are TGTGCCAGCAGCTTAGCTCCTCTCGGCGATGAGCAGTTCTTC. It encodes CASSLAPLGDEQFF.

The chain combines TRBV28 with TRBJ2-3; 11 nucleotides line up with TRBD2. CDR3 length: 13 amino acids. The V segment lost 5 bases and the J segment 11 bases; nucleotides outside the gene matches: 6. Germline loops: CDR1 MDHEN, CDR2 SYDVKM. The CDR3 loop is CASSRGLAGLQYF. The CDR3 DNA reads TGTGCCAGCAGTCGTGGACTAGCGGGTCTGCAGTATTTT.

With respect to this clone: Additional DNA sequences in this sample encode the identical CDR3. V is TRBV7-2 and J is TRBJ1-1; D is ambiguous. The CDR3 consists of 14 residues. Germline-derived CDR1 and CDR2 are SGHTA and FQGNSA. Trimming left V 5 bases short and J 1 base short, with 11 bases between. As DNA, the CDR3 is TGTGCCAGCAGCACCGGACCGACGAACACTGAAGCTTTCTTT. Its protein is CASSTGPTNTEAFF.

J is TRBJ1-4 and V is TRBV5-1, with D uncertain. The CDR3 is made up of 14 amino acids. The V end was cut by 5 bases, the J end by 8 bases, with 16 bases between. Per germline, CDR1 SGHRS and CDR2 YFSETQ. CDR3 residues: CASRSAPDREKLFF. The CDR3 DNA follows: TGCGCCAGCAGATCCGCACCCGACCGGGAAAAACTGTTTTTT.

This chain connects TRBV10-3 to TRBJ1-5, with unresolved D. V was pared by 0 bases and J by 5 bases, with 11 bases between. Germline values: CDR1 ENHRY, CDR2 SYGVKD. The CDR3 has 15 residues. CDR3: CAISESSGPHQPQHF. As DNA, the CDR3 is TGTGCCATCAGTGAGTCGAGCGGGCCACATCAGCCCCAGCATTTT.

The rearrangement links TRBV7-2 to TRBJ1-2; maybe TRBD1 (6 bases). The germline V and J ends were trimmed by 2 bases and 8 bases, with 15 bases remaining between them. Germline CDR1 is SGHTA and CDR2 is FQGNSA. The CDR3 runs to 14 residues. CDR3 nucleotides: TGTGCCAGCAGCTTATACAGGGAGTTTAGGGGCTACACCTTC. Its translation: CASSLYREFRGYTF. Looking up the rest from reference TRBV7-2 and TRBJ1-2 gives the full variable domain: GAGVSQSPSNKVTEKGKDVELRCDPISGHTALYWYRQSLGQGLEFLIYFQGNSAPDKSGLPSDRFSAERTGGSVSTLTIQRTQQEDSAVYLCASSLYREFRGYTFGSGTRLTVV.

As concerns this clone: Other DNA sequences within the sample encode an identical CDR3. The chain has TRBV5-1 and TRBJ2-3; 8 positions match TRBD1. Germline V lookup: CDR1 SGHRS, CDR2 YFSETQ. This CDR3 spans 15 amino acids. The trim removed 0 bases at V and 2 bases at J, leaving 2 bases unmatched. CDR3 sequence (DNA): TGCGCCAGCAGCTTGGCGGACAGGGACACAGATACGCAGTATTTT. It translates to CASSLADRDTDTQYF.

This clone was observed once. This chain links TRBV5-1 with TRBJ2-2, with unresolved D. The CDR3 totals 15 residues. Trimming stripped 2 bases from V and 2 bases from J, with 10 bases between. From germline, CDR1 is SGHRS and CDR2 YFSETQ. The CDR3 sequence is CASSFRESNTGELFF. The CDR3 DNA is TGCGCCAGCAGCTTTAGGGAATCCAACACCGGGGAGCTGTTTTTT. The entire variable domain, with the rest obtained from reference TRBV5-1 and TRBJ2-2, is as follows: KAGVTQTPRYLIKTRGQQVTLSCSPISGHRSVSWYQQTPGQGLQFLFEYFSETQRNKGNFPGRFSGRQFSNSRSEMNVSTLELGDSALYLCASSFRESNTGELFFGEGSRLTVL.

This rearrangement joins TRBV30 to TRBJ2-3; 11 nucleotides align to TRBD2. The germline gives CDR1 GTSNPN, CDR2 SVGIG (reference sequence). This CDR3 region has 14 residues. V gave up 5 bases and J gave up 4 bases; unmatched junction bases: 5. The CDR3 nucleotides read TGTGCCTGGGGCCTGGGACTAGCGGCAGATACGCAGTATTTT. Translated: CAWGLGLAADTQYF.

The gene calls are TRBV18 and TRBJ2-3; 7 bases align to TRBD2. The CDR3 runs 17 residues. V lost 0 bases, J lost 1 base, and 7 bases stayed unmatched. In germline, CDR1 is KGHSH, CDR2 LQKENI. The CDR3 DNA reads TGTGCCAGCTCACCACCGGTCTGGCTAGCGGGCACAGATACGCAGTATTTT. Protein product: CASSPPVWLAGTDTQYF.

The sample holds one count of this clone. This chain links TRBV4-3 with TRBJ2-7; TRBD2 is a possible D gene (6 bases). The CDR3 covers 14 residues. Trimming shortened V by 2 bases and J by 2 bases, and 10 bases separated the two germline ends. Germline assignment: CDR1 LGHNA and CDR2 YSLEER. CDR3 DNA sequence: TGCGCCAGCAGCCAACAGGAGGGTACCTACGAGCAGTACTTC. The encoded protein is CASSQQEGTYEQYF.

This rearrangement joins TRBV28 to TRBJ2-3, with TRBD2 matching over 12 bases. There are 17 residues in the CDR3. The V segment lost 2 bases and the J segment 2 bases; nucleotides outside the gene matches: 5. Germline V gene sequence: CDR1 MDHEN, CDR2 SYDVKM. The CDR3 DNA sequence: TGTGCCAGCAGTTTACGACTAGCGGGGGCCTTCACAGATACGCAGTATTTT. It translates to CASSLRLAGAFTDTQYF.

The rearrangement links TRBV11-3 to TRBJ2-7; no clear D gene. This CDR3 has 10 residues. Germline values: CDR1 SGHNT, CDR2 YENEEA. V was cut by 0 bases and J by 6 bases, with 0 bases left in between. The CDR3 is CASSLDEQYF. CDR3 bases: TGTGCCAGCAGCTTAGACGAGCAGTACTTC.

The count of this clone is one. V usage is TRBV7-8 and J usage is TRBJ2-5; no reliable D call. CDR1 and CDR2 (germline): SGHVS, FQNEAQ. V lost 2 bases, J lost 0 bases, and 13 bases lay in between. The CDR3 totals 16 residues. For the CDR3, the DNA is TGTGCCAGCAGCTTAAATTACGGCCTGCACCAAGAGACCCAGTACTTC. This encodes CASSLNYGLHQETQYF.

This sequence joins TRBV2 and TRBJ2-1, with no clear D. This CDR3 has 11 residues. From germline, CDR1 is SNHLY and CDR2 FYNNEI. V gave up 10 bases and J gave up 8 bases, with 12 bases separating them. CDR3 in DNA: TGTGCCACCTCCTCAGTCGATGAGCAGTTCTTC. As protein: CATSSVDEQFF.

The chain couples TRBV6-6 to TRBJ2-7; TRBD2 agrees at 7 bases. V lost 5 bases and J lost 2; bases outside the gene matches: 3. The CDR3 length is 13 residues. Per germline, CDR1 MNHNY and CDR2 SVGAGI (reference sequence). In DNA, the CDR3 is TGTGCCAGCAGTCACGGGACTACCTACGAGCAGTACTTC. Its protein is CASSHGTTYEQYF.

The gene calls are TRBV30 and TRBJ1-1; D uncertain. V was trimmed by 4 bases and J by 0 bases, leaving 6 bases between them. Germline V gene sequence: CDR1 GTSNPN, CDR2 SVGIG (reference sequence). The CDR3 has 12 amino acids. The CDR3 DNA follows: TGTGCCTGGAACAGAATGAACACTGAAGCTTTCTTT. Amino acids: CAWNRMNTEAFF.

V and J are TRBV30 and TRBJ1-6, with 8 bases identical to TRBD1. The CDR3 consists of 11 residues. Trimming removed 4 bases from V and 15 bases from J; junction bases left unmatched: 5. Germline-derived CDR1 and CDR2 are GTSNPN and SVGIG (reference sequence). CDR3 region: CAWTKDRDLHF. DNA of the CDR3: TGTGCCTGGACCAAGGACAGGGACCTCCACTTT.

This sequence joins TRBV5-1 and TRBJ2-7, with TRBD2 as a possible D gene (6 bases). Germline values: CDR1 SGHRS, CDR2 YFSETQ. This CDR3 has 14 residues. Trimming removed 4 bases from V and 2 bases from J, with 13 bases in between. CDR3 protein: CASSLRDWAYEQYF. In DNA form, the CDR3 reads TGCGCCAGCAGCCTACGGGACTGGGCCTACGAGCAGTACTTC.

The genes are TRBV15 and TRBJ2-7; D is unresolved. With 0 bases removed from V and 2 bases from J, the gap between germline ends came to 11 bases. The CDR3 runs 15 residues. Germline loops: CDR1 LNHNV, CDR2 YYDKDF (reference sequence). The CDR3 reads CATSREAGLAYEQYF. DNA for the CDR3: TGTGCCACCAGCAGAGAAGCAGGATTAGCCTACGAGCAGTACTTC.

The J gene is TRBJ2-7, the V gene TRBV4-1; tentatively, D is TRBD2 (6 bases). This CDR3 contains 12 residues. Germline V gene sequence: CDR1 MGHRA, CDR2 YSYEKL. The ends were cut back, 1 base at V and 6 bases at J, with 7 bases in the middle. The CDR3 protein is CASSQVTSEQYF. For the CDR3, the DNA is TGCGCCAGCAGCCAAGTGACTAGCGAGCAGTACTTC.

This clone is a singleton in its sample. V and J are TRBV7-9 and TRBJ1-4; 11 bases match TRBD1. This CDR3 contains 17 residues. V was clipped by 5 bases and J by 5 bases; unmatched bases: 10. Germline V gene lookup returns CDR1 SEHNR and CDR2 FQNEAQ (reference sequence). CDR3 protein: CASSRRTGGRENEKLFF. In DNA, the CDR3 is TGTGCCAGCAGCCGCCGGACAGGGGGCCGCGAGAATGAAAAACTGTTTTTT.

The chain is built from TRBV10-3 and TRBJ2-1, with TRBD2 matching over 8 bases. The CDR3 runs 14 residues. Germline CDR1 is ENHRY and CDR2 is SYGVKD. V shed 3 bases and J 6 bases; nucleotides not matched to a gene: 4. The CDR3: CAISDGTSFNEQFF. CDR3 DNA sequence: TGTGCCATCAGTGACGGGACTAGTTTCAATGAGCAGTTCTTC.

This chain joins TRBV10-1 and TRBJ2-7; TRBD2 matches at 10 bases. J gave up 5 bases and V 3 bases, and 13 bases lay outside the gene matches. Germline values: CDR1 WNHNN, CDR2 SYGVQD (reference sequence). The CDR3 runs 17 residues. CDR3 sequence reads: CASSDHSKSGRADEQYF. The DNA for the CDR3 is TGCGCCAGCAGTGACCACTCGAAGAGCGGGAGGGCCGACGAGCAGTACTTC.

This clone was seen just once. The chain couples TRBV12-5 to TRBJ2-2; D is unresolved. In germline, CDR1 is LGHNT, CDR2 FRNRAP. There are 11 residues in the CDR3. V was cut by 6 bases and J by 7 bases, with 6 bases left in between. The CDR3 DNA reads TGTGCTAGTGGGTCAGGCGGGGAGCTGTTTTTT. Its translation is CASGSGGELFF.

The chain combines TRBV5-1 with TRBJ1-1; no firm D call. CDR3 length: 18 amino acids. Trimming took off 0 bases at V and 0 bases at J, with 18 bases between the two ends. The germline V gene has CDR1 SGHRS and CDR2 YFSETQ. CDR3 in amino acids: CASSLERSRPPMNTEAFF. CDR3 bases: TGCGCCAGCAGCTTGGAACGTTCCCGTCCCCCTATGAACACTGAAGCTTTCTTT.